This TCR beta chain is from a study of cytomegalovirus exposure and HLA in healthy donors. The repertoire was sequenced with immunoSEQ multiplex PCR; TCRdb's copy has only in-frame clones and lacks some. The sample records approximately 99,000 clones, about 85% being singletons. The CDR3 covers 11 residues. In germline, CDR1 is GTSNPN, CDR2 SVGIG (reference sequence). The V and J ends lost 2 bases and 6 bases respectively, with 8 bases between them. The chain is built from TRBV30 and TRBJ2-7; maybe TRBD1 (5 bases). Source material: PBMCs. This TCR derives from a woman aged 18-29 years in good health and CMV-seronegative. CDR3 sequence: CAWSQGSEQYF. The DNA for the CDR3 is TGTGCCTGGAGTCAGGGTTCCGAGCAGTACTTC. Full variable domain (remainder filled in from reference TRBV30 and TRBJ2-7): SQTIHQWPATLVQPVGSPLSLECTVEGTSNPNLYWYRQAAGRGLQLLFYSVGIGQISSEVPQNLSASRPQDRQFILSSKKLLLSDSGFYLCAWSQGSEQYFGPGTRLTVT.